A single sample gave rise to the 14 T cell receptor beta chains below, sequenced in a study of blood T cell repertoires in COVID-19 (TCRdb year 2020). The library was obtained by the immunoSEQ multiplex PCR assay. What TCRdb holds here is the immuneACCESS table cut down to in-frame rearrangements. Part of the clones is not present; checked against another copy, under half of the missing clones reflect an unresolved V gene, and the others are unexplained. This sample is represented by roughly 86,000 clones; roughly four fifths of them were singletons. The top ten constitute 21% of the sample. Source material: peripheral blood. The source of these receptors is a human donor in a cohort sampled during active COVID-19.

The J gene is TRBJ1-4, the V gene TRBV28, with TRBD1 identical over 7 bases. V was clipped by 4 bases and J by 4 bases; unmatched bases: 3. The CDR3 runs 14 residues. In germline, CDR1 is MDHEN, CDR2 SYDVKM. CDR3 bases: TGTGCCAGCAGTTCGACAGGGCTTAATGAAAAACTGTTTTTT. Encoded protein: CASSSTGLNEKLFF.

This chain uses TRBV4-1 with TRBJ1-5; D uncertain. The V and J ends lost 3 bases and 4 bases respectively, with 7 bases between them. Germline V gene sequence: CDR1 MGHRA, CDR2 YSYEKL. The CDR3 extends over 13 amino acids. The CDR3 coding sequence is TGCGCCAGCAGCCACGAGGGAAATCAGCCCCAGCATTTT. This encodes CASSHEGNQPQHF.

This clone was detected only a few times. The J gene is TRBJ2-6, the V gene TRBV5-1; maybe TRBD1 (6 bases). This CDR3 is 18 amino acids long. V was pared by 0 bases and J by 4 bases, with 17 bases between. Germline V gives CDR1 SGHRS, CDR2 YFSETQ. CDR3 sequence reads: CASSLVPVGQMGANVLTF. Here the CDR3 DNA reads TGCGCCAGCAGCTTGGTGCCAGTCGGACAGATGGGGGCCAACGTCCTGACTTTC.

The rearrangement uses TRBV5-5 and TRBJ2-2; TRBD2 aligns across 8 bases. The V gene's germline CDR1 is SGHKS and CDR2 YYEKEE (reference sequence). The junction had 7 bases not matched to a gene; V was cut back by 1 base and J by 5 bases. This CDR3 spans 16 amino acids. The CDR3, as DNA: TGTGCCAGCAGCTTGTCGGGAGGGGGAGATACCGGGGAGCTGTTTTTT. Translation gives CASSLSGGGDTGELFF.

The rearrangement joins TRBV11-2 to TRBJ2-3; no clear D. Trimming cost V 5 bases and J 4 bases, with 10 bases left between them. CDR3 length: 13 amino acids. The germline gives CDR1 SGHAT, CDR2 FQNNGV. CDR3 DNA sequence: TGTGCCAGCAGCACTTTGGTCGCAGATACGCAGTATTTT. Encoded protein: CASSTLVADTQYF.

CDR3 sequence reads: CASSPSDRVNSPLHF. The CDR3 coding sequence is TGTGCCAGCAGCCCATCGGACAGAGTTAATTCACCCCTCCACTTT. This chain uses TRBV3-1 (or the pseudogene TRBV3-2) with TRBJ1-6; D perhaps matches TRBD1 (6 bases). Trimming removed 4 bases at V and 6 bases at J, with 13 bases between. Germline CDR1 and CDR2: LGHDT and YNNKEL (reference sequence). CDR3 size: 15 residues.

The CDR3: CASSLPLIGGGGYTF. The CDR3 DNA is TGCGCCAGCAGCTTGCCCCTCATAGGGGGCGGTGGCTACACCTTC. The chain links TRBV5-1 to TRBJ1-2, with 7 bases fitting TRBD1. The CDR3 loop spans 15 amino acids. Germline loops: CDR1 SGHRS, CDR2 YFSETQ. V was clipped by 1 base and J by 7 bases; unmatched bases: 10.

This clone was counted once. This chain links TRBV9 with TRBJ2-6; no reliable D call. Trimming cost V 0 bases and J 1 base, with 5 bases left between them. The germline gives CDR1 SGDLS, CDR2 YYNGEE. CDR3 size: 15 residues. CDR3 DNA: TGTGCCAGCAGCGTAGGAGGTTCTGGGGCCAACGTCCTGACTTTC. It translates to CASSVGGSGANVLTF.

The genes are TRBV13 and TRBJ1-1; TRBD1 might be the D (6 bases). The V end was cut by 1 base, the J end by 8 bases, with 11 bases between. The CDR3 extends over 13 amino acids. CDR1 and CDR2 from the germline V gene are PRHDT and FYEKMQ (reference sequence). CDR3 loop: CASSLVGTIEAFF. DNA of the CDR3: TGTGCCAGCAGCTTAGTGGGGACAATCGAAGCTTTCTTT. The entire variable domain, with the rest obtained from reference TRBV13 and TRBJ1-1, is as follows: AAGVIQSPRHLIKEKRETATLKCYPIPRHDTVYWYQQGPGQDPQFLISFYEKMQSDKGSIPDRFSAQQFSDYHSELNMSSLELGDSALYFCASSLVGTIEAFFGQGTRLTVV.

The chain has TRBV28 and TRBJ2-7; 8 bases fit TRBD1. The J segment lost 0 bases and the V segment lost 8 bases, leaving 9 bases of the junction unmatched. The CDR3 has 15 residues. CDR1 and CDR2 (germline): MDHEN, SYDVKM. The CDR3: CASFPGQASSYEQYF. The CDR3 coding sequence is TGTGCCAGCTTCCCGGGACAGGCAAGCTCCTACGAGCAGTACTTC.

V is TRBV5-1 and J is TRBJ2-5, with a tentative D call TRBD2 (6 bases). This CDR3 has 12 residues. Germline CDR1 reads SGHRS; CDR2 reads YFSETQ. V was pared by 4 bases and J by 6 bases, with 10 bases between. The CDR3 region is CASSLEGKTQYF. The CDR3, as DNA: TGCGCCAGCAGCCTGGAGGGGAAGACCCAGTACTTC. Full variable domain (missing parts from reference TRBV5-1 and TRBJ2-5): KAGVTQTPRYLIKTRGQQVTLSCSPISGHRSVSWYQQTPGQGLQFLFEYFSETQRNKGNFPGRFSGRQFSNSRSEMNVSTLELGDSALYLCASSLEGKTQYFGPGTRLLVL.

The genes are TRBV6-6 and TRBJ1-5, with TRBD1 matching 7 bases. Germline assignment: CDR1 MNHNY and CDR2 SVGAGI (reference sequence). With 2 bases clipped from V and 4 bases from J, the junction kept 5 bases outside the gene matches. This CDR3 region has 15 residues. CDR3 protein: CASSYRDSSNQPQHF. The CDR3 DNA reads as TGTGCCAGCAGTTACCGGGACAGTTCGAATCAGCCCCAGCATTTT.

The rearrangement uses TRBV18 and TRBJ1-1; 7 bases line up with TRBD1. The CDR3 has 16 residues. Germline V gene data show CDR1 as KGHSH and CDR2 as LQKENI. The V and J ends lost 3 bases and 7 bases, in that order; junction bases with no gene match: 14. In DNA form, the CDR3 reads TGTGCCAGCTCACCTAGCTTAGGGGGCGCGCTTGGTGAAGCTTTCTTT. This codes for CASSPSLGGALGEAFF.

The CDR3 reads CASSQGHSSYNEQFF. The CDR3, as DNA: TGCGCCAGTTCTCAGGGGCACAGCTCCTACAATGAGCAGTTCTTC. The chain has TRBV5-1 and TRBJ2-1; possibly TRBD1 for D (6 bases). V was shortened by 8 bases and J by 0 bases, with 15 bases between the two germline ends. The CDR3 loop spans 15 amino acids. Germline V gene data show CDR1 as SGHRS and CDR2 as YFSETQ.